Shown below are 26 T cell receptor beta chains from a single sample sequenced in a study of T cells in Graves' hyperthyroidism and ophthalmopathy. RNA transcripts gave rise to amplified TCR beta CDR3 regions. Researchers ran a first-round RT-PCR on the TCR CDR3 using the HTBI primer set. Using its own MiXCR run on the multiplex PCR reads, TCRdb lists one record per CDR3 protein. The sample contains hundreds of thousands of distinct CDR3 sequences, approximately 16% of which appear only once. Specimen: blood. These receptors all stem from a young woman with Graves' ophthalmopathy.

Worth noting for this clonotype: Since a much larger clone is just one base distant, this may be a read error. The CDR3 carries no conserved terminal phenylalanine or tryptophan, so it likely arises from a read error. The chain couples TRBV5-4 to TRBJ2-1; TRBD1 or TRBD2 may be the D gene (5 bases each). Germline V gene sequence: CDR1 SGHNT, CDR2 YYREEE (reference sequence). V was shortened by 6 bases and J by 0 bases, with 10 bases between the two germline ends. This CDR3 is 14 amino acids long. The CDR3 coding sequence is TGTGCCAGCATGATGAGGGGCTCCTACAATGAGCAGTTCTGC. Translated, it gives CASMMRGSYNEQFC.

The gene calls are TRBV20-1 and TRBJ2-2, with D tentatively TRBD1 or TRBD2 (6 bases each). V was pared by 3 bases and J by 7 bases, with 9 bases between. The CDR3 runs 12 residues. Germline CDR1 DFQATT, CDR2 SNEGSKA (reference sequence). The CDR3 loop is CSARGGGGELFF. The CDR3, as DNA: TGCAGTGCTAGGGGGGGCGGCGGGGAGCTGTTTTTT.

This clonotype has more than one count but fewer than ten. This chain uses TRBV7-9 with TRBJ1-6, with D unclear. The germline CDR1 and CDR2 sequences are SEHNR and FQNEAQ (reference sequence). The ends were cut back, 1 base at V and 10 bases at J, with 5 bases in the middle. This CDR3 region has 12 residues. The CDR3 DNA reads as TGTGCCAGCAGCTTAGAGAGCTCACCCCTCCACTTT. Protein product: CASSLESSPLHF.

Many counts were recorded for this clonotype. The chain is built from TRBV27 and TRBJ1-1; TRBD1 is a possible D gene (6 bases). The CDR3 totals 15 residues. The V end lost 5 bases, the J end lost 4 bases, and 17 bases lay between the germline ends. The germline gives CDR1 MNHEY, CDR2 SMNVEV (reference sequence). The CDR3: CASSRGLQGITEAFF. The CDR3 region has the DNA TGTGCCAGCAGTCGCGGCCTCCAGGGGATCACTGAAGCTTTCTTT.

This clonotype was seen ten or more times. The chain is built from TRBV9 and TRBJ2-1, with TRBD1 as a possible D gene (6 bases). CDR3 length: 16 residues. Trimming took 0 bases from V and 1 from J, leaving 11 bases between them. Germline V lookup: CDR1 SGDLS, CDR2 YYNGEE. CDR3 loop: CASSVAGTPSYNEQFF. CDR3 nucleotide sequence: TGTGCCAGCAGCGTAGCGGGGACACCTTCCTACAATGAGCAGTTCTTC.

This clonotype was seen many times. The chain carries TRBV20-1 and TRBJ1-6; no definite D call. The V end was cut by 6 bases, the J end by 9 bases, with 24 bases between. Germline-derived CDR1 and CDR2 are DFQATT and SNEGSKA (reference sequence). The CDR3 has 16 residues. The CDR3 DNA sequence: TGCAGTGCAGGAGAGGGAATGAGAGGTCAGGCTTCACCCCTCCACTTT. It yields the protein CSAGEGMRGQASPLHF.

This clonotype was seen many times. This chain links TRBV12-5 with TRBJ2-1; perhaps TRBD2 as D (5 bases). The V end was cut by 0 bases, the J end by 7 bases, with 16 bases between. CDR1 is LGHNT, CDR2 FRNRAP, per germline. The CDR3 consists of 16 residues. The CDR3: CASGLVIGVSRNEQFF. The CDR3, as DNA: TGTGCTAGTGGTTTGGTAATCGGGGTATCGAGGAATGAGCAGTTCTTC.

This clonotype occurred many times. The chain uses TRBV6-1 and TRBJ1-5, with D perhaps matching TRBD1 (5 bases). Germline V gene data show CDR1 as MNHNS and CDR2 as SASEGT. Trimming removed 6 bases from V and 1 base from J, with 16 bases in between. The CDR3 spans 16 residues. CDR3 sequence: CASSLDSRGSNQPQHF. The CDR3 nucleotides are TGTGCCAGCAGCCTAGACAGTCGTGGCAGCAATCAGCCCCAGCATTTT.

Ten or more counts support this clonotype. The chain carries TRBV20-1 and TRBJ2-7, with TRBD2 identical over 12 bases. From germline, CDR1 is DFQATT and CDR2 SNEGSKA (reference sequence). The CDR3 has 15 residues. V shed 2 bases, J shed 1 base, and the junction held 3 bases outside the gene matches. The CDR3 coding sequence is TGCAGTGCTAGAAGACTAGCGGGGGAATCCTACGAGCAGTACTTC. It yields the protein CSARRLAGESYEQYF.

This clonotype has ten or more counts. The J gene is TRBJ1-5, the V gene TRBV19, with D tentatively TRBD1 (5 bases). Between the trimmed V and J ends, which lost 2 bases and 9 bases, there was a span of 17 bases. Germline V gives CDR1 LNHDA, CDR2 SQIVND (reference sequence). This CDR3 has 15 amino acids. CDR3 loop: CASSIRRQPNWPQHF. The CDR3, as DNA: TGTGCCAGTAGTATACGGAGACAGCCAAATTGGCCCCAGCATTTT.

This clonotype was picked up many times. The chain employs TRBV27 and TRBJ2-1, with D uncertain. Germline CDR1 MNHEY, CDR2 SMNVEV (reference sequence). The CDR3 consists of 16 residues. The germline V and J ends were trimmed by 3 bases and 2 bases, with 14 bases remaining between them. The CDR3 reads CASSFSLASAYNEQFF. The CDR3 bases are TGTGCCAGCAGTTTTAGTCTGGCGAGCGCCTACAATGAGCAGTTCTTC.

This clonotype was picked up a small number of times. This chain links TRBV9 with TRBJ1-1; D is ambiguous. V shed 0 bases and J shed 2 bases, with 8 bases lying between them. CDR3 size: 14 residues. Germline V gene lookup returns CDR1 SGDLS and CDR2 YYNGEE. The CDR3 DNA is TGTGCCAGCAGCGTAGGTCATGGTAACACTGAAGCTTTCTTT. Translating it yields CASSVGHGNTEAFF.

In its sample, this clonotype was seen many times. The CDR3 protein is CSARGPGVERNTEAFF. In nucleotides, the CDR3 is TGCAGTGCTAGAGGTCCAGGGGTCGAGAGGAACACTGAAGCTTTCTTT. V and J are TRBV20-1 and TRBJ1-1; maybe TRBD1 (6 bases). CDR1 is DFQATT and CDR2 is SNEGSKA in the germline V gene (reference sequence). The germline V and J ends were trimmed by 1 base and 1 base, with 16 bases remaining between them. CDR3 size: 16 residues.

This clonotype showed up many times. CDR3 sequence: CASRAWANYEQYF. The CDR3 DNA is TGTGCCAGCAGGGCCTGGGCCAACTACGAGCAGTACTTC. The chain uses TRBV28 and TRBJ2-7; unclear D gene. Germline V lookup: CDR1 MDHEN, CDR2 SYDVKM. The germline V and J ends were trimmed by 6 bases and 3 bases, with 12 bases remaining between them. This CDR3 region has 13 residues.

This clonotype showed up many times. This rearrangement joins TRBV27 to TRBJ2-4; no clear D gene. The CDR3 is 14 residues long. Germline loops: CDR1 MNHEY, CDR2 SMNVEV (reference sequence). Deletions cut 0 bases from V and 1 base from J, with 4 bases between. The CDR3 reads CASSLSRAKNIQYF. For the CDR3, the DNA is TGTGCCAGCAGTTTATCCAGGGCCAAAAACATTCAGTACTTC.

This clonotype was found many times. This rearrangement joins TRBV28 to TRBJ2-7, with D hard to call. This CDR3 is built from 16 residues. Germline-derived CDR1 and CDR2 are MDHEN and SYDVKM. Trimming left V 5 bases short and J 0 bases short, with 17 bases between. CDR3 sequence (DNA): TGTGCCAGCAGTAGTTTGTGGGCGGCGAGCTCCTACGAGCAGTACTTC. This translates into CASSSLWAASSYEQYF.

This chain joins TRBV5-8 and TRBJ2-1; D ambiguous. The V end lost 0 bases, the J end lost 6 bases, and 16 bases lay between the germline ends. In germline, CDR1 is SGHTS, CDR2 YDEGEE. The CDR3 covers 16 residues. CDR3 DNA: TGTGCCAGCAGCTTGGATGGGGAAACGCGCGGCAATGAGCAGTTCTTC. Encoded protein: CASSLDGETRGNEQFF.

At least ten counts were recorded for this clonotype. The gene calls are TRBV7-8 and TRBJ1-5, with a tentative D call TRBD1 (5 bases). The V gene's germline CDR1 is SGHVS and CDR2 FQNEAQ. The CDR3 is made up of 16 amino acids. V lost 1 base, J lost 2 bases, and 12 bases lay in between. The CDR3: CASSLEGYTGNQPQHF. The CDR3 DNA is TGTGCCAGCAGCTTAGAGGGGTATACAGGCAATCAGCCCCAGCATTTT. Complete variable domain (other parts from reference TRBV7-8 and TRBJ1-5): GAGVSQSPRYKVAKRGQDVALRCDPISGHVSLFWYQQALGQGPEFLTYFQNEAQLDKSGLPSDRFFAERPEGSVSTLKIQRTQQEDSAVYLCASSLEGYTGNQPQHFGDGTRLSIL.

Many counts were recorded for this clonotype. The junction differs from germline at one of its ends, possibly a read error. The CDR3 region has the DNA TGCACCAGCAGCCAAGATCTTGGGACAGGGACTGAAGCTTTCTTT. Encoded protein: CTSSQDLGTGTEAFF. The chain has TRBV4-1 and TRBJ1-1; the match to TRBD1 covers 9 bases. The germline gives CDR1 MGHRA, CDR2 YSYEKL. CDR3 length equals 15 residues.

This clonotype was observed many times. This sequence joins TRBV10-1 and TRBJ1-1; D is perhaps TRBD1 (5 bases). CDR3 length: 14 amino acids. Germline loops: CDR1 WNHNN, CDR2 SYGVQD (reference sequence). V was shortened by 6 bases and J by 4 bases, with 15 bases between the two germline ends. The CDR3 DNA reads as TGCGCCAGCAGAGCTTCGGGGCTGGGCACTGAAGCTTTCTTT. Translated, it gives CASRASGLGTEAFF.

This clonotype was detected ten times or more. The CDR3 here is CATTNEQFF. In DNA, the CDR3 is TGTGCCACCACGAATGAGCAGTTCTTC. The V and J genes are TRBV7-9 and TRBJ2-1; D gene unclear. CDR1 is SEHNR, CDR2 FQNEAQ, per germline (reference sequence). The CDR3 is 9 residues long. V was shortened by 10 bases and J by 7 bases, with 5 bases between the two germline ends.

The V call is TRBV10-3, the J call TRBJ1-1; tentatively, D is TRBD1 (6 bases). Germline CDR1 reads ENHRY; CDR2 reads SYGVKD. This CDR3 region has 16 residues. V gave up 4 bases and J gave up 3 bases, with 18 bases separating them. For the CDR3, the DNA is TGTGCCATCAGTGCACGTTCGGGGGGGCCAGACACTGAAGCTTTCTTT. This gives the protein CAISARSGGPDTEAFF.

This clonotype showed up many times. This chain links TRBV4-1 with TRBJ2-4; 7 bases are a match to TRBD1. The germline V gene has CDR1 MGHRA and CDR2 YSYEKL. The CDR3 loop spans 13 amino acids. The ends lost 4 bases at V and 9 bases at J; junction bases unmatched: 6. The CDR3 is CASSPTGTGIQYF. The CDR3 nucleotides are TGCGCCAGCAGCCCGACAGGGACCGGCATTCAGTACTTC.

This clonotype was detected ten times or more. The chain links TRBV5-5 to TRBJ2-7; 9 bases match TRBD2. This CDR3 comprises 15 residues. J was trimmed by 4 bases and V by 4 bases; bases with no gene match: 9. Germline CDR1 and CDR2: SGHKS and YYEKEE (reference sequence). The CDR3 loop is CASSRDGGGAYEQYF. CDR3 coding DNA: TGTGCCAGCAGCCGTGACGGCGGGGGGGCTTACGAGCAGTACTTC.

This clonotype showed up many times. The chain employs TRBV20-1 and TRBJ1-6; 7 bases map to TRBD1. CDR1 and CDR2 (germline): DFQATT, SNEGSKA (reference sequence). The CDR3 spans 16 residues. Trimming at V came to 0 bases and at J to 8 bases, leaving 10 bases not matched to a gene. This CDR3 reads CSARDPTGTDDSPLHF. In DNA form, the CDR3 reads TGCAGTGCTAGAGATCCCACCGGGACAGACGATTCACCCCTCCACTTT.

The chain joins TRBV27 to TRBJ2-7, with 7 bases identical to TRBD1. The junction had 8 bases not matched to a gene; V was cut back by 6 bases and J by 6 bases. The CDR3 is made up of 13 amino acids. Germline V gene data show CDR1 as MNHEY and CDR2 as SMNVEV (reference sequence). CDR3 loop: CASRLHGTAEQYF. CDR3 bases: TGTGCCAGCAGGCTGCACGGGACAGCCGAGCAGTACTTC.